A single sample gave rise to the 23 T cell receptor beta chains below, sequenced in a study of CD8 T cells in Susac syndrome. Random-hexamer reverse transcription was applied to about 0.45 to 1 ug RNA. TCRdb processed the immunoSEQ multiplex PCR reads anew with MiXCR; each CDR3 protein has one entry. The data hold 180,000 or so distinct CDR3 sequences, with around 95% observed a single time. The sample was CD4+ T cells from PBMCs. The origin of the receptors is a human donor in good health.

The chain joins TRBV5-4 to TRBJ1-2, with D possibly being TRBD1 (5 bases). The V end lost 2 bases, the J end lost 7 bases, and 12 bases lay between the germline ends. The CDR3 has 13 residues. The germline V gene encodes CDR1 SGHNT and CDR2 YYREEE (reference sequence). This CDR3 is CASSFEVGGGYTF. CDR3 nucleotide sequence: TGTGCCAGCAGCTTCGAGGTCGGGGGTGGCTACACCTTC.

V gene TRBV20-1 combines with J gene TRBJ2-5; perhaps TRBD2 as D (5 bases). CDR1 DFQATT and CDR2 SNEGSKA come from the germline V gene (reference sequence). The CDR3 totals 13 residues. The CDR3: CSLKSSISGTQYF. CDR3 nucleotides: TGCAGCCTTAAGTCTAGCATCTCCGGAACCCAGTACTTC.

This chain uses TRBV25-1 with TRBJ1-2; D ambiguous. The germline V and J ends were trimmed by 8 bases and 2 bases, with 12 bases remaining between them. The germline V gene encodes CDR1 MGHDK and CDR2 SYGVNS. This CDR3 has 13 amino acids. The CDR3 sequence: CASRPPGNYGYTF. The CDR3 nucleotides read TGTGCCAGCCGCCCTCCGGGGAACTATGGCTACACCTTC.

The chain joins TRBV12-3 or TRBV12-4 to TRBJ1-5; 7 bases fit TRBD1. After removal of 6 bases from V and 4 bases from J, the junction contained 3 bases not matched to a gene. CDR3 size: 13 residues. The CDR3 loop reads CASSQQGNQPQHF. The CDR3 DNA is TGTGCCAGCAGCCAACAGGGGAATCAGCCCCAGCATTTT.

The gene calls are TRBV9 and TRBJ2-7, with 9 bases fitting TRBD2. The CDR3 contains 15 residues. The V gene's germline CDR1 is SGDLS and CDR2 YYNGEE. V lost 4 bases to trimming and J lost 7 bases; unmatched junction nucleotides: 12. CDR3 residues: CASSRSGGGAREQYF. CDR3 coding DNA: TGTGCCAGCAGCCGATCTGGCGGGGGGGCTAGGGAGCAGTACTTC.

The chain carries TRBV28 and TRBJ1-2; D is unresolved. The V gene lost 5 bases and the J gene lost 2 bases, with 3 bases spanning the gap. The germline gives CDR1 MDHEN, CDR2 SYDVKM. The CDR3 contains 11 residues. The DNA for the CDR3 is TGTGCCAGCAGTACAAACTATGGCTACACCTTC. Its protein product is CASSTNYGYTF.

The CDR3 DNA reads as TGCAGTGCTAGAGATTCAGCACGTCACAATGAGCAGTTCTTC. It specifies CSARDSARHNEQFF. The J gene is TRBJ2-1, the V gene TRBV20-1, with no clear D. Trimming pared 0 bases from V and 5 bases from J, leaving 11 bases between. The CDR3 has 14 residues. In germline, CDR1 is DFQATT, CDR2 SNEGSKA (reference sequence).

DNA for the CDR3: TGTGCCAGCTCACCAGTGGGCCGGGGAAGGGGAGACTATGGCTACACCTTC. This codes for CASSPVGRGRGDYGYTF. This chain uses TRBV18 with TRBJ1-2; D is perhaps TRBD1 (5 bases). The CDR3 runs to 17 residues. From germline, CDR1 is KGHSH and CDR2 LQKENI. Trimming removed 2 bases from V and 3 bases from J, with 19 bases in between.

The chain links TRBV6-5 to TRBJ1-2, with D perhaps matching TRBD1 (5 bases). The CDR3 has 14 residues. Trimming cost V 6 bases and J 4 bases, with 15 bases left between them. Germline-derived CDR1 and CDR2 are MNHEY and SVGAGI. The CDR3 DNA reads TGTGCCAGCAGCCTCGACAGCTACTCCTATGGCTACACCTTC. Its protein product is CASSLDSYSYGYTF.

The chain combines TRBV7-2 with TRBJ1-2; TRBD1 is a possible D gene (6 bases). The CDR3 is 16 amino acids. Trimming cost V 5 bases and J 8 bases, with 24 bases left between them. Per germline, CDR1 SGHTA and CDR2 FQGNSA. The CDR3 spells CASSRQTTSGEGGYTF. As DNA, the CDR3 is TGTGCCAGCAGCCGACAGACAACCTCAGGGGAAGGAGGCTACACCTTC.

V gene TRBV7-8 combines with J gene TRBJ1-1, with D unclear. With 1 base removed from V and 11 bases from J, the gap between germline ends came to 11 bases. Germline V CDR1 and CDR2: SGHVS, FQNEAQ. This CDR3 has 12 amino acids. The CDR3 nucleotides read TGTGCCAGCAGCTTAGAGCTAGGCGGTGCTTTCTTT. This encodes CASSLELGGAFF. Complete variable domain (other parts from reference TRBV7-8 and TRBJ1-1): GAGVSQSPRYKVAKRGQDVALRCDPISGHVSLFWYQQALGQGPEFLTYFQNEAQLDKSGLPSDRFFAERPEGSVSTLKIQRTQQEDSAVYLCASSLELGGAFFGQGTRLTVV.

This chain uses TRBV20-1 with TRBJ2-5; TRBD2 matches 13 bases. Germline CDR1 DFQATT, CDR2 SNEGSKA (reference sequence). The CDR3 is 17 residues long. J was trimmed by 1 base and V by 6 bases; bases with no gene match: 11. The CDR3 reads CSAASATSGGPQETQYF. The CDR3 DNA reads TGCAGTGCCGCGTCCGCGACTAGCGGGGGGCCCCAAGAGACCCAGTACTTC.

The rearrangement links TRBV29-1 to TRBJ2-3; weak D call: TRBD2 (6 bases). V lost 4 bases, J lost 1 base, and 9 bases lay in between. Germline CDR1 and CDR2: SQVTM and ANQGSEA. CDR3 length equals 13 residues. In DNA, the CDR3 is TGCAGCGTTGTTCGCGGGGGCACAGATACGCAGTATTTT. Amino acids: CSVVRGGTDTQYF.

The CDR3 nucleotides read TGTGCCTCGTTGTCAGGGTTGAGTGAAGCTTTCTTT. It yields the protein CASLSGLSEAFF. This chain connects TRBV30 to TRBJ1-1; maybe TRBD1 (5 bases). CDR3 length: 12 residues. The V gene lost 7 bases and the J gene lost 7 bases, with 16 bases spanning the gap. The germline gives CDR1 GTSNPN, CDR2 SVGIG (reference sequence).

CDR3 DNA sequence: TGTGCCGGCAGTACGGGCAGGGGGGATCAGCCCCAGCATTTT. Amino acids: CAGSTGRGDQPQHF. The genes are TRBV30 and TRBJ1-5; 7 bases are shared with TRBD1. CDR1 GTSNPN and CDR2 SVGIG come from the germline V gene (reference sequence). Trimming cost V 8 bases and J 5 bases; bases outside gene matches: 12. There are 14 residues in the CDR3.

The CDR3 DNA reads as TGCAGTGCTAGACACAGGGAAAACGAGCAGTACTTC. This translates into CSARHRENEQYF. The chain employs TRBV20-1 and TRBJ2-7; weak D call: TRBD1 (6 bases). The CDR3 consists of 12 residues. Germline CDR1 is DFQATT and CDR2 is SNEGSKA (reference sequence). V lost 2 bases and J 5 bases, leaving 10 bases between the germline ends.

The chain joins TRBV7-2 to TRBJ2-7, with no clear D. Trimming took 5 bases from V and 4 from J, leaving 12 bases between them. This CDR3 comprises 13 residues. CDR1 is SGHTA and CDR2 is FQGNSA in the germline V gene. CDR3 DNA: TGTGCCAGCAGCCCGCAGACTGGTTACGAGCAGTACTTC. It is translated as CASSPQTGYEQYF.

The chain employs TRBV7-9 and TRBJ2-3; D is uncertain. Germline values: CDR1 SEHNR, CDR2 FQNEAQ (reference sequence). V was cut by 1 base and J by 6 bases, with 14 bases left in between. This CDR3 spans 15 amino acids. CDR3: CASSLEPTQVDTQYF. CDR3 sequence (DNA): TGTGCCAGCAGCTTAGAACCGACCCAGGTGGATACGCAGTATTTT.

This chain connects TRBV30 to TRBJ1-6, with a possible D match to TRBD1 (5 bases). The CDR3 is 17 residues long. V lost 1 base, J lost 3 bases, and 16 bases lay in between. Germline CDR1 reads GTSNPN; CDR2 reads SVGIG (reference sequence). The CDR3: CAWSGAGGKIYNSPLHF. The CDR3, as DNA: TGTGCCTGGAGTGGAGCCGGGGGTAAGATCTATAATTCACCCCTCCACTTT.

This chain connects TRBV29-1 to TRBJ2-3, with D perhaps matching TRBD1 (7 bases). The CDR3 is made up of 15 amino acids. Per germline, CDR1 SQVTM and CDR2 ANQGSEA. Deletions cut 6 bases from V and 0 bases from J, with 16 bases between. In DNA, the CDR3 is TGCAGCGTGTCCAGGGGGGCCACTAGCACAGATACGCAGTATTTT. Its protein is CSVSRGATSTDTQYF.

The chain is built from TRBV4-3 and TRBJ1-1; D remains unclear. Germline V CDR1 and CDR2: LGHNA, YSLEER. The CDR3 is made up of 13 amino acids. Between the trimmed V and J ends, which lost 0 bases and 2 bases, there was a span of 4 bases. Here the CDR3 DNA reads TGCGCCAGCAGCCAAGAGGCTAACACTGAAGCTTTCTTT. Protein sequence: CASSQEANTEAFF.

The chain links TRBV20-1 to TRBJ2-7, with D uncertain. V was shortened by 5 bases and J by 8 bases, with 13 bases between the two germline ends. The CDR3 is 11 amino acids. Germline CDR1 is DFQATT and CDR2 is SNEGSKA (reference sequence). CDR3 in amino acids: CSAGSSTQQYF. CDR3 nucleotide sequence: TGCAGTGCTGGGTCTTCGACCCAGCAGTACTTC.

A single count supports this clonotype. The chain joins TRBV7-9 to TRBJ2-3; no definite D call. The germline gives CDR1 SEHNR, CDR2 FQNEAQ (reference sequence). With 1 base removed from V and 2 bases from J, the gap between germline ends came to 10 bases. The CDR3 extends over 15 amino acids. The CDR3 spells CASSLGGDNTDTQYF. In DNA, the CDR3 is TGTGCCAGCAGCTTAGGTGGGGATAACACAGATACGCAGTATTTT.